This paragraph reports one T cell receptor beta chain. Next came a second PCR, run for about 6 to 12 cycles, which used a sample-barcoded 5' primer along with a J-beta primer mix. TCRdb recomputed calls from the 5' RACE reads with MiXCR, one row per CDR3 protein. The profile shows just over 800,000 distinct CDR3 sequences, less than 80% of them singletons. The CDR3 extends over 14 amino acids. This entry comes from a study of blood T cells in healthy people across ages. The rearrangement uses TRBV12-3 or TRBV12-4 and TRBJ2-7, with D unclear. The J call is doubtful: the DNA matches TRBJ2-5 better. Sequenced input: blood. This receptor was taken from a man aged 25 to 45 in good health. The CDR3: CASSPGQTMETQYF. The CDR3 DNA follows: TGTGCCAGCAGTCCCGGGCAAACGATGGAGACCCAGTACTTC.